The TCR beta chain described here comes from a study of beta chain features in type 1 diabetes. The study's findings and limits: All four CD4+ subsets from Type 1 diabetes patients carried moderately but significantly shorter TCRB CDR3s. Diminished insertions and augmented deletions at VDJ junctions characterized type 1 diabetes patients.

Reverse transcription of all isolated RNA meant that expressed TCRB transcripts were sequenced. Some 3.6 million reads per sample were averaged for naive, central memory and regulatory samples. Only in-frame clones appear in the TCRdb table, and some are missing; sequencing was by immunoSEQ multiplex PCR. The sample carries 200,000 to 250,000 clones, around 16% recorded once. Germline V gives CDR1 ENHRY, CDR2 SYGVKD. This CDR3 contains 14 residues. Trimming took off 3 bases at V and 0 bases at J, with 3 bases between the two ends. Purity exceeded 95% in all sorted populations. This clone came up a few times. Its antigen is undetermined.

Sequencing input: naive CD4+ T cells from blood. This TCR was sampled from a man aged 25 to 40 with type 1 diabetes. The chain links TRBV10-3 to TRBJ2-6; unclear D gene. CDR3 sequence (DNA): TGTGCCATCAGTGATAGCTCTGGGGCCAACGTCCTGACTTTC. This codes for CAISDSSGANVLTF.